The 30 T cell receptor beta chains reported below all come from one sample, sequenced in a study of technical replicates of blood from a handful of donors. Produced via immunoSEQ multiplex PCR; TCRdb's table is partial and in-frame only. The repertoire includes 75,000 to 95,000 clones, 80% to 95% of them detected once, and approximately 0.28% sits in the top ten. Sequencing input: T cells isolated from PBMCs. Receptors were obtained from a human donor in good health.

The rearrangement joins TRBV7-9 to TRBJ1-4; D gene ambiguous. The ends were cut back, 1 base at V and 0 bases at J, with 6 bases in the middle. Germline CDR1 reads SEHNR; CDR2 reads FQNEAQ (reference sequence). This CDR3 region has 15 residues. The CDR3: CASSLVPATNEKLFF. CDR3 DNA: TGTGCCAGCAGCTTAGTCCCTGCAACTAATGAAAAACTGTTTTTT.

The chain employs TRBV30 and TRBJ2-3; D is perhaps TRBD1 (6 bases). From germline, CDR1 is GTSNPN and CDR2 SVGIG (reference sequence). There are 13 residues in the CDR3. Trimming pared 2 bases from V and 3 bases from J, leaving 9 bases between. In nucleotides, the CDR3 is TGTGCCTGGAGTCTTACAGGGACAGATACGCAGTATTTT. Residues: CAWSLTGTDTQYF. Filled out from reference TRBV30 and TRBJ2-3, the complete variable domain reads SQTIHQWPATLVQPVGSPLSLECTVEGTSNPNLYWYRQAAGRGLQLLFYSVGIGQISSEVPQNLSASRPQDRQFILSSKKLLLSDSGFYLCAWSLTGTDTQYFGPGTRLTVL.

The rearrangement joins TRBV7-2 to TRBJ2-1, with D possibly TRBD2 on 5 matching bases. In germline, CDR1 is SGHTA, CDR2 FQGNSA. The CDR3 has 15 amino acids. V was pared by 2 bases and J by 8 bases, with 16 bases between. CDR3 in amino acids: CASSLSLTPSHEQFF. CDR3 DNA: TGTGCCAGCAGCTTAAGTCTAACCCCTAGCCATGAGCAGTTCTTC.

J is TRBJ1-1 and V is TRBV13, with D possibly TRBD1 on 5 matching bases. V shed 3 bases and J shed 3 bases, with 11 bases lying between them. Germline V CDR1 and CDR2: PRHDT, FYEKMQ (reference sequence). The CDR3 runs to 14 residues. The CDR3 sequence is CASSLGHLDTEAFF. CDR3 coding DNA: TGTGCCAGCAGCTTGGGGCACCTAGACACTGAAGCTTTCTTT.

The chain recombines TRBV5-4 with TRBJ1-1; 9 bases are shared with TRBD1. CDR1 and CDR2 (germline): SGHNT, YYREEE (reference sequence). With V trimmed by 4 bases and J by 8 bases, 9 bases remained unmatched. This CDR3 has 14 residues. The CDR3 sequence: CASSPETGGREAFF. The CDR3 DNA sequence: TGTGCCAGCAGCCCGGAGACAGGGGGTCGAGAAGCTTTCTTT.

The chain links TRBV28 to TRBJ2-1; TRBD1 matches at 8 bases. Germline lookup yields CDR1 MDHEN and CDR2 SYDVKM. The V and J ends lost 5 bases and 4 bases, in that order; junction bases with no gene match: 4. The CDR3 extends over 14 amino acids. The CDR3 nucleotides read TGTGCCAGCAGTGGAGGGACAGGTTACAATGAGCAGTTCTTC. It is translated as CASSGGTGYNEQFF. The entire variable domain, with the rest obtained from reference TRBV28 and TRBJ2-1, is as follows: DVKVTQSSRYLVKRTGEKVFLECVQDMDHENMFWYRQDPGLGLRLIYFSYDVKMKEKGDIPEGYSVSREKKERFSLILESASTNQTSMYLCASSGGTGYNEQFFGPGTRLTVL.

The V gene is TRBV14, the J gene TRBJ2-1, with D possibly TRBD1 on 5 matching bases. This CDR3 is 12 amino acids long. V lost 4 bases, J lost 8 bases, and 9 bases lay in between. Germline assignment: CDR1 SGHDN and CDR2 FVKESK. The CDR3 region has the DNA TGTGCCAGCAGCCCCGCAGGGCATGAGCAGTTCTTC. This gives the protein CASSPAGHEQFF.

The chain has TRBV28 and TRBJ2-7; the match to TRBD1 covers 8 bases. Trimming took 5 bases from V and 9 from J; bases not matched to a gene: 15. CDR1 and CDR2 (germline): MDHEN, SYDVKM. There are 15 residues in the CDR3. The CDR3 protein is CASSPGGQALTRQYF. CDR3 bases: TGTGCCAGCAGTCCCGGGGGACAGGCCCTTACGAGGCAGTACTTC.

The chain carries TRBV5-1 and TRBJ2-3; the match to TRBD2 covers 9 bases. This CDR3 is 16 amino acids long. Per the germline V gene, CDR1 is SGHRS and CDR2 is YFSETQ. V gave up 5 bases and J gave up 5 bases; unmatched junction bases: 12. CDR3 loop: CASSGGGGRTQDTQYF. The CDR3 DNA is TGCGCCAGCAGTGGCGGGGGGGGGCGAACACAAGATACGCAGTATTTT.

This clone has a single count. The V call is TRBV2, the J call TRBJ2-3; D might be TRBD1 (5 bases). Per the germline V gene, CDR1 is SNHLY and CDR2 is FYNNEI. The CDR3 runs 14 residues. Trimming left V 10 bases short and J 5 bases short, with 19 bases between. The CDR3 DNA is TGTGCCACTGCTGGGCCCAGGGATTTAGATACGCAGTATTTT. Protein product: CATAGPRDLDTQYF.

This rearrangement joins TRBV11-2 to TRBJ2-1; 9 bases align to TRBD2. Germline V gene sequence: CDR1 SGHAT, CDR2 FQNNGV. The CDR3 has 15 residues. Trimming cost V 10 bases and J 4 bases; bases outside gene matches: 11. This chain's CDR3 is CATAGSGRMYNEQFF. The CDR3 bases are TGTGCCACCGCCGGGAGCGGGAGGATGTACAATGAGCAGTTCTTC.

The chain links TRBV21-1 to TRBJ1-5. TRBV21-1 represents a pseudogene. This CDR3 contains 15 residues. CDR3 region: CAPQGLSGGDDPQHF. In nucleotides, the CDR3 is TGTGCTCCTCAGGGACTTTCGGGGGGGGATGATCCCCAGCATTTT.

The chain is built from TRBV14 and TRBJ1-1; the D is unclear. The V end was cut by 0 bases, the J end by 6 bases, with 8 bases between. The CDR3 runs to 13 residues. CDR1 is SGHDN, CDR2 FVKESK, per germline. The CDR3 sequence: CASSQEIRAEAFF. The DNA of the CDR3 is TGTGCCAGCAGCCAAGAAATACGCGCTGAAGCTTTCTTT.

This clone was observed once. The V call is TRBV4-1, the J call TRBJ2-7, with 13 bases that match TRBD2. Germline CDR1 reads MGHRA; CDR2 reads YSYEKL. The V gene end was trimmed by 3 bases and the J gene end by 1 base; junction bases not matched to a gene: 6. The CDR3 contains 17 residues. CDR3 loop: CASSQGGLAGVSYEQYF. Written as DNA, the CDR3 is TGCGCCAGCAGCCAGGGTGGACTAGCGGGAGTTTCCTACGAGCAGTACTTC.

The chain carries TRBV4-1 and TRBJ1-1; D uncertain. V lost 1 base and J lost 7, with 16 bases in between. Germline CDR1 and CDR2: MGHRA and YSYEKL. The CDR3 extends over 15 amino acids. CDR3 in DNA: TGCGCCAGCAGCCAAGTCAATAATTCCCGGTTTGAAGCTTTCTTT. Its translation is CASSQVNNSRFEAFF.

The chain uses TRBV28 and TRBJ2-1; TRBD2 matches at 7 bases. V shed 5 bases, J shed 8 bases, and the junction held 6 bases outside the gene matches. Germline assignment: CDR1 MDHEN and CDR2 SYDVKM. The CDR3 is made up of 13 amino acids. The CDR3 nucleotides are TGTGCCAGCAGTGGGCGGGAGCTTGATGAGCAGTTCTTC. Translating gives CASSGRELDEQFF.

The chain uses TRBV28 and TRBJ1-5; D unclear. The length of the CDR3 is 13 residues. The V gene lost 5 bases and the J gene lost 5 bases, with 10 bases spanning the gap. The germline V gene has CDR1 MDHEN and CDR2 SYDVKM. The CDR3 DNA reads as TGTGCCAGCAGTCCCCCCGGGTATCAGCCCCAGCATTTT. Encoded protein: CASSPPGYQPQHF.

The chain recombines TRBV6-1 with TRBJ1-5; D unresolved. This CDR3 has 14 amino acids. The germline gives CDR1 MNHNS, CDR2 SASEGT. V was trimmed by 4 bases and J by 0 bases, leaving 7 bases between them. CDR3 sequence (DNA): TGTGCCAGCAGTGTTCGGGTTAGCAATCAGCCCCAGCATTTT. The encoded protein is CASSVRVSNQPQHF.

The chain carries TRBV30 and TRBJ1-6; D call uncertain. The CDR3 runs 13 residues. V shed 0 bases and J shed 5 bases, with 5 bases lying between them. Germline V gene sequence: CDR1 GTSNPN, CDR2 SVGIG (reference sequence). The CDR3 reads CAWSVLNNSPLHF. The CDR3 DNA is TGTGCCTGGAGTGTACTAAATAATTCACCCCTCCACTTT. Full variable domain (missing parts from reference TRBV30 and TRBJ1-6): SQTIHQWPATLVQPVGSPLSLECTVEGTSNPNLYWYRQAAGRGLQLLFYSVGIGQISSEVPQNLSASRPQDRQFILSSKKLLLSDSGFYLCAWSVLNNSPLHFGNGTRLTVT.

This chain joins TRBV4-2 and TRBJ2-7; 8 positions match TRBD2. The junction had 2 bases not matched to a gene; V was cut back by 4 bases and J by 0 bases. Germline V gene lookup returns CDR1 LGHNA and CDR2 YNFKEQ. The CDR3 spans 14 residues. The CDR3 DNA reads TGTGCCAGCAGCCTAGCGGGAAGCTCCTACGAGCAGTACTTC. Its translation is CASSLAGSSYEQYF.

The gene calls are TRBV4-2 and TRBJ1-2; D possibly corresponds to TRBD1 (5 bases). Trimming left V 1 base short and J 5 bases short, with 14 bases between. This CDR3 has 15 amino acids. Germline V gene sequence: CDR1 LGHNA, CDR2 YNFKEQ. The chain's CDR3 is CASSQASDSLYGYTF. The CDR3 region has the DNA TGTGCCAGCAGCCAAGCAAGTGACAGCTTATATGGCTACACCTTC.

The chain employs TRBV7-9 and TRBJ1-1; D not resolved. This CDR3 is 15 amino acids long. Germline V lookup: CDR1 SEHNR, CDR2 FQNEAQ (reference sequence). V was trimmed by 2 bases and J by 3 bases, leaving 13 bases between them. DNA of the CDR3: TGTGCCAGCAGCTTAAGCCCCGCTATTCACACTGAAGCTTTCTTT. It encodes CASSLSPAIHTEAFF.

CDR3 coding DNA: TGTGCCAGCAGCTTCCGGGACAGGGATATCAATGAGCAGTTCTTC. Amino acid sequence: CASSFRDRDINEQFF. V gene TRBV7-9 combines with J gene TRBJ2-1; 9 nucleotides match TRBD1. The V gene's germline CDR1 is SEHNR and CDR2 FQNEAQ (reference sequence). V lost 3 bases, J lost 6 bases, and 6 bases stayed unmatched. This CDR3 region has 15 residues.

The chain joins TRBV12-5 to TRBJ1-2, with D maybe TRBD1 (5 bases). The CDR3 is 15 residues long. CDR1 is LGHNT and CDR2 is FRNRAP in the germline V gene. Trimming cost V 7 bases and J 2 bases, with 17 bases left between them. CDR3 region: CASALSGGENYGYTF. In nucleotides, the CDR3 is TGTGCTAGTGCCCTCTCGGGAGGGGAAAACTATGGCTACACCTTC.

This chain connects TRBV30 to TRBJ1-1; 9 bases match TRBD1. Per germline, CDR1 GTSNPN and CDR2 SVGIG (reference sequence). The J segment lost 1 base and the V segment lost 2 bases, leaving 8 bases of the junction unmatched. The CDR3 loop spans 16 amino acids. DNA of the CDR3: TGTGCCTGGAGTACCTCCGGGACAGGGAAGAACACTGAAGCTTTCTTT. It yields the protein CAWSTSGTGKNTEAFF.

The chain is built from TRBV20-1 and TRBJ2-7; possible D gene TRBD1, 6 bases. The CDR3 length is 11 residues. Germline V gene lookup returns CDR1 DFQATT and CDR2 SNEGSKA (reference sequence). Trimming left V 2 bases short and J 5 bases short, with 7 bases between. The CDR3 spells CSARQGNEQYF. DNA for the CDR3: TGCAGTGCTAGACAGGGGAACGAGCAGTACTTC.

The chain links TRBV6-6 to TRBJ1-4; 7 nucleotides match TRBD1. The trim removed 6 bases at V and 6 bases at J, leaving 10 bases unmatched. CDR1 is MNHNY, CDR2 SVGAGI, per germline (reference sequence). The length of the CDR3 is 15 residues. For the CDR3, the DNA is TGTGCCAGCAGCCCCCCCGGGACAGATCATGAAAAACTGTTTTTT. Translation gives CASSPPGTDHEKLFF.

The J gene is TRBJ2-3, the V gene TRBV27; 8 nucleotides line up with TRBD1. The V segment lost 3 bases and the J segment 2 bases; nucleotides outside the gene matches: 7. The CDR3 loop spans 16 amino acids. From germline, CDR1 is MNHEY and CDR2 SMNVEV (reference sequence). Here the CDR3 reads CASSFLYRGITDTQYF. CDR3 DNA: TGTGCCAGCAGTTTTCTCTACAGGGGGATCACAGATACGCAGTATTTT.

The V gene is TRBV10-2, the J gene TRBJ2-3; 9 bases agree with TRBD2. The CDR3 loop spans 14 amino acids. Germline lookup yields CDR1 WSHSY and CDR2 SAAADI. The V and J ends lost 5 bases and 3 bases, in that order; junction bases with no gene match: 3. This CDR3 is CASSSGRMTDTQYF. The CDR3 coding sequence is TGCGCCAGCAGTAGCGGGAGGATGACAGATACGCAGTATTTT.

The rearrangement links TRBV27 to TRBJ2-7; D is unclear. V lost 8 bases, J lost 0 bases, and 5 bases lay in between. The CDR3 is 11 amino acids. Germline-derived CDR1 and CDR2 are MNHEY and SMNVEV (reference sequence). CDR3 amino acids: CASRSSYEQYF. The CDR3 DNA follows: TGTGCCAGCCGGAGCTCCTACGAGCAGTACTTC.